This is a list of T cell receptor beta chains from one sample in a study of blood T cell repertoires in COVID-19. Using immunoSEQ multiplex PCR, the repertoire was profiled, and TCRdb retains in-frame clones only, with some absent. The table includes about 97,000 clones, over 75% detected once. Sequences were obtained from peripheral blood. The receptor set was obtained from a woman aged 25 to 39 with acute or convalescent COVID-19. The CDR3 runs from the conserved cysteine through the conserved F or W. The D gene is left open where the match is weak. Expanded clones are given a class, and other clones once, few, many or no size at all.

CDR3: CASSLVLQSDEQYF; DNA: TGCGCCAGCAGCTTGGTATTACAGAGTGACGAGCAGTACTTC; V: TRBV5-1; size: -; J: TRBJ2-7; D: -
CDR3: CASSDPTGVHTGELFF; DNA: TGCGCCAGCAGTGACCCTACAGGGGTGCACACCGGGGAGCTGTTTTTT; V: TRBV10-1; size: -; J: TRBJ2-2; D: TRBD1
CDR3: CASSAHGLDEQYF; DNA: TGTGCCAGCAGCGCCCACGGACTAGATGAGCAGTACTTC; V: TRBV7-2; size: -; J: TRBJ2-7; D: TRBD2
CDR3: CASSLGVENTIYF; DNA: TGCGCCAGCAGCTTAGGGGTTGAAAACACCATATATTTT; V: TRBV10-2; size: -; J: TRBJ1-3; D: -
CDR3: CASGSDSGTPDNEQFF; DNA: TGTGCTAGTGGTTCTGACTCCGGGACTCCCGACAATGAGCAGTTCTTC; V: TRBV12-5; size: once; J: TRBJ2-1; D: -
CDR3: CASSLGVERGRTDTQYF; DNA: TGTGCCAGCAGCTTAGGAGTGGAGCGGGGGAGGACAGATACGCAGTATTTT; V: TRBV11-2; size: -; J: TRBJ2-3; D: TRBD2
CDR3: CAIRTGLTNYGYTF; DNA: TGTGCCATCCGGACAGGCCTAACCAACTATGGCTACACCTTC; V: TRBV10-3; size: -; J: TRBJ1-2; D: TRBD1
CDR3: CASSKPGTDTQYF; DNA: TGTGCCAGCTCCAAGCCTGGCACAGATACGCAGTATTTT; V: TRBV6-5; size: -; J: TRBJ2-3; D: -
CDR3: CASRPRGTGVAGANVLTF; DNA: TGTGCCAGCAGACCCCGTGGAACAGGGGTTGCTGGGGCCAACGTCCTGACTTTC; V: TRBV13; size: -; J: TRBJ2-6; D: TRBD1
CDR3: CASSFGTGVNEKLFF; DNA: TGTGCCAGCAGCTTCGGGACAGGGGTTAATGAAAAACTGTTTTTT; V: TRBV11-2; size: -; J: TRBJ1-4; D: TRBD1
CDR3: CASSLNRAGDEQYF; DNA: TGTGCCAGCAGCTTGAACAGGGCCGGGGACGAGCAGTACTTC; V: TRBV7-3; size: once; J: TRBJ2-7; D: -
CDR3: CASTGQWLVNQPQHF; DNA: TGTGCCAGTACCGGACAGTGGTTGGTCAATCAGCCCCAGCATTTT; V: TRBV19; size: once; J: TRBJ1-5; D: -
CDR3: CASSGVLAGELFF; DNA: TGTGCCAGCAGCGGGGTTCTGGCCGGGGAGCTGTTTTTT; V: TRBV2; size: -; J: TRBJ2-2; D: -
CDR3: CASSPSMYSRMETGEQFF; DNA: TGTGCCAGCTCACCGTCTATGTACTCGAGGATGGAAACAGGTGAGCAGTTCTTC; V: TRBV18; size: -; J: TRBJ2-1; D: -
CDR3: CASSESLQHAAFF; DNA: TGCGCCAGCAGTGAGTCCTTACAACACGCTGCTTTCTTT; V: TRBV10-1; size: -; J: TRBJ1-1; D: -
CDR3: CASSQDEDRGGEKLFF; DNA: TGCGCCAGCAGCCAAGACGAGGACAGGGGAGGCGAAAAACTGTTTTTT; V: TRBV4-1; size: -; J: TRBJ1-4; D: TRBD1
CDR3: CASSSKPGTEAFF; DNA: TGTGCCAGCAGCTCAAAGCCAGGGACTGAAGCTTTCTTT; V: TRBV7-3; size: -; J: TRBJ1-1; D: -
CDR3: CASSLGKTSGDTDTQYF; DNA: TGTGCCAGCAGCTTAGGGAAGACTAGCGGGGACACAGATACGCAGTATTTT; V: TRBV11-3; size: -; J: TRBJ2-3; D: TRBD2
CDR3: CASSLGGKGRNQPQHF; DNA: TGCGCCAGCAGCCTGGGGGGAAAGGGCCGAAATCAGCCCCAGCATTTT; V: TRBV4-1; size: -; J: TRBJ1-5; D: -
CDR3: CASRKRSSGGNNEQFF; DNA: TGCGCCAGCCGCAAACGGTCCAGCGGGGGAAACAATGAGCAGTTCTTC; V: TRBV5-1; size: -; J: TRBJ2-1; D: TRBD2
CDR3: CASSQYSHSGNTIYF; DNA: TGTGCCAGCAGCCAATATTCGCACAGTGGAAACACCATATATTTT; V: TRBV14; size: once; J: TRBJ1-3; D: -
CDR3: CASGLKTGVWGWSSNEQFF; DNA: TGTGCTAGTGGTCTAAAAACCGGGGTTTGGGGTTGGTCGAGCAATGAGCAGTTCTTC; V: TRBV12-5; size: -; J: TRBJ2-1; D: -
CDR3: CASSNSGANVLTF; DNA: TGTGCCAGCAGCAACTCTGGGGCCAACGTCCTGACTTTC; V: TRBV6-6; size: -; J: TRBJ2-6; D: -
CDR3: CASSWDRPYEQYF; DNA: TGTGCCAGCAGTTGGGACAGGCCCTACGAGCAGTACTTC; V: TRBV28; size: -; J: TRBJ2-7; D: TRBD1
CDR3: CASSRTGSSPLHF; DNA: TGTGCCAGCAGTAGGACAGGGTCTTCACCCCTCCACTTT; V: TRBV6-5; size: -; J: TRBJ1-6; D: TRBD1
CDR3: CAWSAWGRPDYGYTF; DNA: TGTGCCTGGAGTGCCTGGGGGCGACCGGATTATGGCTACACCTTC; V: TRBV30; size: -; J: TRBJ1-2; D: -
CDR3: CASSLDTYGYTF; DNA: TGTGCCAGCAGCTTGGACACCTATGGCTACACCTTC; V: TRBV5-6; size: few; J: TRBJ1-2; D: -
CDR3: CASSALGGGEQYF; DNA: TGTGCCAGCAGTGCCCTGGGAGGGGGCGAGCAGTACTTC; V: TRBV25-1; size: -; J: TRBJ2-7; D: -
CDR3: CASSTKSGEQYF; DNA: TGTGCCAGCAGCACGAAGTCGGGCGAGCAGTACTTC; V: TRBV3-1/TRBV3-2; size: -; J: TRBJ2-7; D: -
CDR3: CASSPEGLYEQYF; DNA: TGTGCCAGCAGCCCCGAGGGACTCTACGAGCAGTACTTC; V: TRBV7-9; size: -; J: TRBJ2-7; D: -
CDR3: CASSLTGYRNSPLHF; DNA: TGTGCCAGCAGCTTAACAGGGTATCGTAATTCACCCCTCCACTTT; V: TRBV7-9; size: -; J: TRBJ1-6; D: -
CDR3: CASSLKTPTGSSYEQYF; DNA: TGTGCCAGCAGCTTAAAGACACCCACAGGGAGTTCCTACGAGCAGTACTTC; V: TRBV7-4; size: -; J: TRBJ2-7; D: -
CDR3: CASSSQGSSNQPQHF; DNA: TGTGCCAGCAGTTCGCAGGGATCAAGCAATCAGCCCCAGCATTTT; V: TRBV2; size: -; J: TRBJ1-5; D: -
CDR3: CSVPDRGGYYGYTF; DNA: TGCAGCGTTCCGGACAGGGGGGGTTACTATGGCTACACCTTC; V: TRBV29-1; size: -; J: TRBJ1-2; D: TRBD1
CDR3: CASSQAGTPRAYSPLHF; DNA: TGTGCCAGCAGCCAAGCAGGGACACCAAGGGCCTATTCACCCCTCCACTTT; V: TRBV3-1/TRBV3-2; size: -; J: TRBJ1-6; D: -
CDR3: CASSSGHRTSGGGGDTQYF; DNA: TGCGCCAGCAGCTCGGGCCATAGGACTAGCGGGGGCGGGGGAGATACGCAGTATTTT; V: TRBV5-1; size: -; J: TRBJ2-3; D: TRBD2
CDR3: CASSRPEGDGYTF; DNA: TGTGCCAGCAGTCGGCCAGAGGGAGATGGCTACACCTTC; V: TRBV6-5; size: -; J: TRBJ1-2; D: -
CDR3: CASSEALQRGAGEQYF; DNA: TGTGCCAGCAGTGAAGCGCTTCAGCGGGGGGCGGGCGAGCAGTACTTC; V: TRBV2; size: -; J: TRBJ2-7; D: TRBD2
CDR3: CASGELAREQYF; DNA: TGTGCCAGCGGGGAACTAGCACGGGAGCAGTACTTC; V: TRBV28; size: -; J: TRBJ2-7; D: -
CDR3: CASSSSGGAGNNEQFF; DNA: TGTGCCAGCAGTTCGAGCGGGGGGGCCGGTAACAATGAGCAGTTCTTC; V: TRBV6-5; size: once; J: TRBJ2-1; D: TRBD2
CDR3: CASSPQNTGGGEKLFF; DNA: TGTGCCAGCTCACCTCAAAATACCGGAGGGGGCGAAAAACTGTTTTTT; V: TRBV18; size: -; J: TRBJ1-4; D: TRBD1
CDR3: CASSENRANTGELFF; DNA: TGTGCCAGCAGTGAGAACAGGGCTAACACCGGGGAGCTGTTTTTT; V: TRBV2; size: -; J: TRBJ2-2; D: -
CDR3: CASRMGQGGEKLFF; DNA: TGCGCCAGCAGGATGGGTCAGGGAGGTGAAAAACTGTTTTTT; V: TRBV5-1; size: -; J: TRBJ1-4; D: -
CDR3: CASSGTATGELFF; DNA: TGTGCCAGCAGTGGGACTGCTACCGGGGAGCTGTTTTTT; V: TRBV2; size: -; J: TRBJ2-2; D: -
CDR3: CSAHDSYEQYF; DNA: TGCAGTGCTCACGACAGCTACGAGCAGTACTTC; V: TRBV20-1; size: -; J: TRBJ2-7; D: -
CDR3: CASSRGERTEAFF; DNA: TGTGCCAGCAGCCGGGGGGAGCGCACTGAAGCTTTCTTT; V: TRBV3-1/TRBV3-2; size: few; J: TRBJ1-1; D: -
CDR3: CAWSVLSGVSGGYTF; DNA: TGTGCCTGGAGTGTACTATCAGGGGTCAGTGGTGGCTACACCTTC; V: TRBV30; size: -; J: TRBJ1-2; D: -
CDR3: CASSLDPANYGYTF; DNA: TGTGCCAGCAGCTTAGATCCGGCTAACTATGGCTACACCTTC; V: TRBV7-6; size: -; J: TRBJ1-2; D: -
CDR3: CASSYLGGAHYGYTF; DNA: TGTGCCAGCAGTTACTTAGGGGGAGCCCACTATGGCTACACCTTC; V: TRBV6-5; size: -; J: TRBJ1-2; D: -
CDR3: CASRITGTQNTEAFF; DNA: TGTGCCAGCAGAATAACCGGGACTCAAAACACTGAAGCTTTCTTT; V: TRBV6-5; size: few; J: TRBJ1-1; D: -
CDR3: CASKEELAATGELFF; DNA: TGTGCCAGCAAAGAAGAACTAGCGGCTACCGGGGAGCTGTTTTTT; V: TRBV6-5; size: -; J: TRBJ2-2; D: TRBD2
CDR3: CAISEGQSSSSSYNSPLHF; DNA: TGTGCCATCAGTGAGGGACAGTCCAGTTCCAGCTCCTATAATTCACCCCTCCACTTT; V: TRBV10-3; size: -; J: TRBJ1-6; D: -